What follows are 9 T cell receptor beta chains derived from one specimen sequenced in a study of blood T cell repertoires in COVID-19. The repertoire was sequenced with immunoSEQ multiplex PCR; TCRdb's copy has only in-frame clones and lacks some. The sample carries 150,000 to 200,000 clones, roughly 89% recorded once. The sample taken for sequencing was peripheral blood. Source of these receptors: a woman in her sixties who had recovered from COVID-19.

The rearrangement links TRBV5-4 to TRBJ1-2; 7 bases fit TRBD1. The germline gives CDR1 SGHNT, CDR2 YYREEE (reference sequence). The V segment lost 1 base and the J segment 4 bases; nucleotides outside the gene matches: 7. The CDR3 loop spans 15 amino acids. The CDR3 spells CASSLFTGETYGYTF. DNA of the CDR3: TGTGCCAGCAGCTTGTTCACAGGGGAGACCTATGGCTACACCTTC.

This chain links TRBV5-1 with TRBJ1-5; D may be TRBD1 (5 bases). This CDR3 is 15 amino acids long. Per the germline V gene, CDR1 is SGHRS and CDR2 is YFSETQ. V was clipped by 4 bases and J by 11 bases, with 22 bases between them. CDR3 DNA sequence: TGCGCCAGCAGCCTCGACGGGACTGGTCTCATTTCCCAGCATTTT. The encoded protein is CASSLDGTGLISQHF.

V and J are TRBV6-6 and TRBJ1-5; D possibly corresponds to TRBD1 (5 bases). Germline V gene sequence: CDR1 MNHNY, CDR2 SVGAGI (reference sequence). Trimming pared 7 bases from V and 5 bases from J, leaving 15 bases between. This CDR3 spans 14 amino acids. Here the CDR3 DNA reads TGTGCCAGCACCGACCAGGGTCCCTATCAGCCCCAGCATTTT. It encodes CASTDQGPYQPQHF.

The chain couples TRBV11-3 to TRBJ2-3; D gene uncertain. In germline, CDR1 is SGHNT, CDR2 YENEEA. Trimming stripped 4 bases from V and 0 bases from J, with 11 bases between. This CDR3 spans 15 amino acids. Here the CDR3 DNA reads TGTGCCAGCAGCTCCGGAGCGAGTAGCACAGATACGCAGTATTTT. It yields the protein CASSSGASSTDTQYF. Full variable domain (rest looked up from reference TRBV11-3 and TRBJ2-3): EAGVVQSPRYKIIEKKQPVAFWCNPISGHNTLYWYLQNLGQGPELLIRYENEEAVDDSQLPKDRFSAERLKGVDSTLKIQPAELGDSAVYLCASSSGASSTDTQYFGPGTRLTVL.

The chain links TRBV5-1 to TRBJ2-5; 9 nucleotides line up with TRBD1. The CDR3 is 16 residues long. The J segment lost 7 bases and the V segment lost 4 bases, leaving 14 bases of the junction unmatched. CDR1 is SGHRS, CDR2 YFSETQ, per germline. The CDR3 region is CASSGGTGMGPGTQYF. The CDR3 DNA reads TGCGCCAGCAGCGGGGGGACAGGGATGGGTCCAGGGACCCAGTACTTC.

V usage is TRBV27 and J usage is TRBJ1-6, with D perhaps TRBD1 (6 bases). V was clipped by 6 bases and J by 0 bases, with 21 bases between them. The CDR3 has 19 amino acids. The germline V gene encodes CDR1 MNHEY and CDR2 SMNVEV (reference sequence). CDR3 amino acids: CASSQTSGTSYSYNSPLHF. Written as DNA, the CDR3 is TGTGCCAGCAGCCAAACTTCCGGGACATCATACTCCTATAATTCACCCCTCCACTTT.

V is TRBV5-1 and J is TRBJ2-7, with 9 positions matching TRBD1. This CDR3 has 15 amino acids. Germline V gives CDR1 SGHRS, CDR2 YFSETQ. The junction had 5 bases not matched to a gene; V was cut back by 4 bases and J by 0 bases. The CDR3 DNA sequence: TGCGCCAGCAGCGGGACAGGGAAAAGCTCCTACGAGCAGTACTTC. Its protein is CASSGTGKSSYEQYF.

This clone was detected a few times. The rearrangement links TRBV19 to TRBJ1-6, with D possibly TRBD1 on 6 matching bases. Trimming cost V 3 bases and J 4 bases, with 10 bases left between them. In germline, CDR1 is LNHDA, CDR2 SQIVND (reference sequence). This CDR3 has 15 residues. CDR3 loop: CASSMGQGYNSPLHF. The CDR3, as DNA: TGTGCCAGTAGTATGGGGCAGGGGTATAATTCACCCCTCCACTTT.

The chain employs TRBV3-1 (or the pseudogene TRBV3-2) and TRBJ2-1, with 13 bases aligning to TRBD2. CDR1 LGHDT and CDR2 YNNKEL come from the germline V gene (reference sequence). Trimming took 4 bases from V and 9 from J; bases not matched to a gene: 9. The length of the CDR3 is 16 residues. The CDR3 here is CASSRELAGGPSEQFF. The CDR3 DNA is TGTGCCAGCAGCCGAGAACTAGCGGGGGGGCCTAGTGAGCAGTTCTTC.